This T cell receptor (beta chain) originates from a study of identifying expanded T cells in peripheral blood. Study-level findings and limits: Technical replicates showed roughly 1.2 changed clones; roughly two weeks roughly 18; four weeks 19. Two-week clone count variance significantly increased as total template count grew.

CDR1 is SGHTA, CDR2 FQGTGA, per germline. The CDR3 is made up of 15 amino acids. Trimming took off 1 base at V and 2 bases at J, with 11 bases between the two ends. No infections or other immune events were documented during collection. Comments on this clone: Its antigen remains unidentified.

Sequencing was performed with immunoSEQ multiplex PCR; in TCRdb, only in-frame clones are kept and a portion is missing. The sample carries tens of thousands of clones, nearly 90% recorded once. This TCR was sampled from a person between 18 and 75 years old in good health. The sequencing input was blood. The chain joins TRBV7-3 to TRBJ2-5, with D uncertain. CDR3 DNA: TGTGCCAGCAGCTTAAGTGGGGTAGGACAAGAGACCCAGTACTTC. Translated, it gives CASSLSGVGQETQYF.